What follows is one T cell receptor beta chain and its context. Germline V gene data show CDR1 as MNHEY and CDR2 as SMNVEV (reference sequence). This CDR3 contains 16 residues. Trimming removed 2 bases from V and 5 bases from J; junction bases left unmatched: 6. These data are taken from a study of blood T cell repertoires in COVID-19. Study information: From T cells, B-cell-depleted T cells, or PBMCs came the material, which was cDNA or gDNA.

Libraries were prepared by immunoSEQ multiplex PCR; TCRdb keeps only in-frame clonotypes and omits some of them. The sample has about 250,000 clones, around 86% seen once. The rearrangement joins TRBV27 to TRBJ1-6; 7 nucleotides line up with TRBD1. The origin of this receptor is a man aged 40-49 years who had recovered from COVID-19. The sequenced material came from PBMCs or T cells enriched from blood (not recorded which). The CDR3 spells CASSLTTGWDNSPLHF. Written as DNA, the CDR3 is TGTGCCAGCAGTTTAACGACAGGGTGGGATAATTCACCCCTCCACTTT.